One sample yielded the 22 T cell receptor beta chains listed below, sequenced in a study of T cells after yellow fever vaccination (dated by TCRdb to the late 2010s). The receptor library was made with 5' RACE. Instrument on record: Illumina HiSeq 2500. In-frame beta chains were kept once TCRdb had trimmed the public reads at Q25 with fastp and called clones with MiXCR. Under each unique CDR3 protein, matching rows form one entry showing the most common genes and DNA. The sample profile shows around 590,000 distinct CDR3 sequences; approximately 13% of them were found once. Clones ranked in the top ten supply 15% of the sample. The treatment or condition tag for this specimen amounts to: live attenuated yellow fever vaccine strain. Sequences were derived from PBMCs, sampled on the day of the yellow fever booster vaccination. The receptor source for this set is a man aged 25-45 years who received the YFV17D yellow fever vaccine.

There are a few counts of this clonotype. The chain combines TRBV7-8 with TRBJ2-7, with D unclear. With 1 base removed from V and 7 bases from J, the gap between germline ends came to 14 bases. This CDR3 is built from 14 residues. Germline V lookup: CDR1 SGHVS, CDR2 FQNEAQ. CDR3 amino acids: CASSLVVWGKEQYF. CDR3 sequence (DNA): TGTGCCAGCAGCTTAGTGGTTTGGGGAAAAGAGCAGTACTTC. Full variable domain (remainder filled in from reference TRBV7-8 and TRBJ2-7): GAGVSQSPRYKVAKRGQDVALRCDPISGHVSLFWYQQALGQGPEFLTYFQNEAQLDKSGLPSDRFFAERPEGSVSTLKIQRTQQEDSAVYLCASSLVVWGKEQYFGPGTRLTVT.

The chain couples TRBV30 to TRBJ2-5; TRBD2 is a possible D gene (6 bases). Germline CDR1 GTSNPN, CDR2 SVGIG (reference sequence). The CDR3 contains 14 residues. Trimming cost V 5 bases and J 5 bases, with 18 bases left between them. The CDR3 loop reads CAWSRGGNVETQYF. The CDR3 DNA is TGTGCCTGGTCACGGGGCGGGAACGTCGAGACCCAGTACTTC.

This clonotype has a handful of counts. The rearrangement joins TRBV2 to TRBJ2-7; the D gene is possibly TRBD1 (6 bases). This CDR3 comprises 11 residues. V shed 5 bases and J shed 9 bases, with 11 bases lying between them. Germline CDR1 reads SNHLY; CDR2 reads FYNNEI. CDR3 sequence: CASSTGFWQYF. CDR3 DNA: TGTGCCAGCAGTACAGGGTTTTGGCAGTACTTC.

There are many counts of this clonotype. This chain connects TRBV29-1 to TRBJ2-3; D might be TRBD1 or TRBD2, each matching 5 bases. CDR3 length: 12 residues. Trimming removed 7 bases from V and 4 bases from J, with 12 bases in between. The germline gives CDR1 SQVTM, CDR2 ANQGSEA. CDR3 sequence: CSAIPGPDTQYF. The CDR3 DNA sequence: TGCAGCGCCATCCCGGGGCCAGATACGCAGTATTTT.

Only one count was recorded for this clonotype. V usage is TRBV9 and J usage is TRBJ2-2, with TRBD2 as a possible D gene (6 bases). This CDR3 is built from 14 residues. The V end lost 2 bases, the J end lost 7 bases, and 12 bases lay between the germline ends. CDR1 and CDR2 from the germline V gene are SGDLS and YYNGEE. The CDR3 bases are TGTGCCAGCAGCGTGAAGCGGGCAGGCGGGGAGCTGTTTTTT. Translating it yields CASSVKRAGGELFF.

This clonotype was detected many times. The chain links TRBV5-4 to TRBJ2-7, with D tentatively TRBD1 (5 bases). Trimming took 1 base from V and 4 from J, leaving 12 bases between them. The V gene's germline CDR1 is SGHNT and CDR2 YYREEE (reference sequence). The CDR3 totals 14 residues. The CDR3 DNA is TGTGCCAGCAGCTTGCGGTCAGGGTCTTACGAGCAGTACTTC. It is translated as CASSLRSGSYEQYF.

Ten or more counts support this clonotype. This sequence joins TRBV5-4 and TRBJ2-3; weak D call: TRBD2 (5 bases). The CDR3 consists of 15 residues. The V and J ends lost 2 bases and 0 bases respectively, with 10 bases between them. Germline values: CDR1 SGHNT, CDR2 YYREEE (reference sequence). The CDR3 DNA reads as TGTGCCAGCAGCTTAGCGGTATCTAGCACAGATACGCAGTATTTT. Encoded protein: CASSLAVSSTDTQYF. Together with reference TRBV5-4 and TRBJ2-3, the CDR3 gives the full variable domain: ETGVTQSPTHLIKTRGQQVTLRCSSQSGHNTVSWYQQALGQGPQFIFQYYREEENGRGNFPPRFSGLQFPNYSSELNVNALELDDSALYLCASSLAVSSTDTQYFGPGTRLTVL.

This clonotype was detected ten times or more. The V call is TRBV5-1, the J call TRBJ2-7; 11 nucleotides agree with TRBD1. This CDR3 is 15 amino acids long. The V and J ends lost 1 base and 2 bases, in that order; junction bases with no gene match: 2. Germline V gives CDR1 SGHRS, CDR2 YFSETQ. This CDR3 reads CASSLTGQGAYEQYF. The DNA of the CDR3 is TGCGCCAGCAGCTTGACGGGACAGGGGGCCTACGAGCAGTACTTC.

This clonotype was detected only a few times. The chain recombines TRBV7-9 with TRBJ1-2; 7 nucleotides line up with TRBD1. Germline CDR1 SEHNR, CDR2 FQNEAQ (reference sequence). The CDR3 contains 13 residues. The ends lost 5 bases at V and 8 bases at J; junction bases unmatched: 8. This CDR3 is CASSPLEGGGYTF. As DNA, the CDR3 is TGTGCCAGCAGCCCCCTAGAAGGGGGCGGCTACACCTTC.

This clonotype was seen more than once but under ten times. The chain carries TRBV7-9 and TRBJ2-1; D unclear. The germline gives CDR1 SEHNR, CDR2 FQNEAQ (reference sequence). The CDR3 runs 14 residues. The V gene lost 5 bases and the J gene lost 9 bases, with 17 bases spanning the gap. The CDR3 DNA sequence: TGTGCCAGCAGCCTACCCAACCTACGTCGTGAGCAGTTCTTC. This encodes CASSLPNLRREQFF.

The chain is built from TRBV18 and TRBJ2-2; D gene unclear. CDR1 is KGHSH and CDR2 is LQKENI in the germline V gene. The CDR3 runs to 13 residues. The V end lost 0 bases, the J end lost 3 bases, and 2 bases lay between the germline ends. In DNA form, the CDR3 reads TGTGCCAGCTCACCACCGTACACCGGGGAGCTGTTTTTT. Amino acid sequence: CASSPPYTGELFF.

This clonotype was observed a few times. The rearrangement links TRBV5-1 to TRBJ2-7; possibly TRBD2 for D (5 bases). The germline V gene has CDR1 SGHRS and CDR2 YFSETQ. The V and J ends lost 4 bases and 3 bases respectively, with 8 bases between them. The CDR3 is 12 residues long. For the CDR3, the DNA is TGCGCCAGCAGCCACGAGGGCTACGAGCAGTACTTC. This sequence encodes CASSHEGYEQYF.

This clonotype has at least ten counts. The chain carries TRBV7-9 and TRBJ2-7; D is unresolved. With 1 base removed from V and 5 bases from J, the gap between germline ends came to 6 bases. The CDR3 runs 12 residues. Germline CDR1 reads SEHNR; CDR2 reads FQNEAQ (reference sequence). The CDR3 is CASSLGVDEQYF. Here the CDR3 DNA reads TGTGCCAGCAGCTTAGGGGTGGACGAGCAGTACTTC. The entire variable domain, with the rest obtained from reference TRBV7-9 and TRBJ2-7, is as follows: DTGVSQNPRHKITKRGQNVTFRCDPISEHNRLYWYRQTLGQGPEFLTYFQNEAQLEKSRLLSDRFSAERPKGSFSTLEIQRTEQGDSAMYLCASSLGVDEQYFGPGTRLTVT.

This chain links TRBV11-2 with TRBJ2-1, with D maybe TRBD2 (6 bases). The CDR3 consists of 14 residues. The germline gives CDR1 SGHAT, CDR2 FQNNGV. V lost 5 bases to trimming and J lost 3 bases, with 11 bases between them. The CDR3 is CASSLSGFYNEQFF. The DNA for the CDR3 is TGTGCCAGCAGCCTTAGCGGATTCTACAATGAGCAGTTCTTC.

The chain uses TRBV4-2 and TRBJ2-1; D is unclear. Trimming shortened V by 4 bases and J by 4 bases, and 20 bases separated the two germline ends. The CDR3 runs to 17 residues. Per the germline V gene, CDR1 is LGHNA and CDR2 is YNFKEQ. The CDR3, as DNA: TGTGCCAGCAGCCCCGGGCTCATCGGGTGGGGATACAATGAGCAGTTCTTC. Residues: CASSPGLIGWGYNEQFF.

This clonotype has only a few counts. The CDR3 region has the DNA TGTGCCAGCAGGCCAGACAGTAACACTGAAGCTTTCTTT. The encoded protein is CASRPDSNTEAFF. J is TRBJ1-1 and V is TRBV12-3 or TRBV12-4, with D possibly being TRBD1 (5 bases). V was cut by 6 bases and J by 2 bases, with 10 bases left in between. The CDR3 covers 13 residues.

This clonotype was detected many times. The rearrangement joins TRBV29-1 to TRBJ2-1, with unresolved D. V dropped 3 bases and J dropped 4 bases, with 13 bases sitting between them. Germline V gene sequence: CDR1 SQVTM, CDR2 ANQGSEA. The CDR3 sequence is 14 residues long. CDR3 residues: CSVDSSQEYNEQFF. CDR3 bases: TGCAGCGTTGACAGCTCCCAAGAATACAATGAGCAGTTCTTC.

This clonotype turned up a few times. This rearrangement joins TRBV7-6 to TRBJ2-2; 7 bases are a match to TRBD1. V trimming: 3 bases; J trimming: 0 bases; junction bases outside the gene matches: 7. Germline V gene sequence: CDR1 SGHVS, CDR2 FNYEAQ. The CDR3 sequence is 17 residues long. DNA of the CDR3: TGTGCCAGCAGCTTCCCCCGACAGGGCCCGAACACCGGGGAGCTGTTTTTT. It specifies CASSFPRQGPNTGELFF.

The chain employs TRBV11-2 and TRBJ2-1; a weak D match, TRBD2 (5 bases). Germline loops: CDR1 SGHAT, CDR2 FQNNGV. The V end was cut by 1 base, the J end by 1 base, with 11 bases between. The CDR3 is 16 residues long. CDR3: CASSLGRADSYNEQFF. CDR3 sequence (DNA): TGTGCCAGCAGCTTAGGGCGAGCGGATTCCTACAATGAGCAGTTCTTC.

This clonotype occurred a few times. This chain uses TRBV11-2 with TRBJ2-7, with 8 bases aligning to TRBD2. The germline V gene has CDR1 SGHAT and CDR2 FQNNGV. The CDR3 totals 16 residues. V trimming: 5 bases; J trimming: 6 bases; junction bases outside the gene matches: 15. CDR3 in amino acids: CASSDSWGTSSREQYF. The CDR3 DNA reads TGTGCCAGCAGCGACTCCTGGGGGACTAGTTCACGCGAGCAGTACTTC.

This rearrangement joins TRBV7-9 to TRBJ1-1; TRBD1 is a possible D gene (5 bases). V lost 4 bases to trimming and J lost 1 base, with 16 bases between them. Germline CDR1 is SEHNR and CDR2 is FQNEAQ (reference sequence). This CDR3 has 16 residues. The CDR3 DNA reads TGTGCCAGCAGCTCCAGCGGGGGAAGGAGGAACACTGAAGCTTTCTTT. Amino acids: CASSSSGGRRNTEAFF.

In the case of this clonotype: A much larger clone differs by one base, so this may be a read error. The chain has TRBV5-1 and TRBJ2-1; 7 nucleotides line up with TRBD1. This CDR3 is built from 11 residues. J was trimmed by 12 bases and V by 0 bases; bases with no gene match: 0. Germline V gene lookup returns CDR1 SGHRS and CDR2 YFSETQ. The chain's CDR3 is CASSLAGGQFF. CDR3 coding DNA: TGCGCCAGCAGCTTGGCAGGGGGGCAGTTCTTC. Filled out from reference TRBV5-1 and TRBJ2-1, the complete variable domain reads KAGVTQTPRYLIKTRGQQVTLSCSPISGHRSVSWYQQTPGQGLQFLFEYFSETQRNKGNFPGRFSGRQFSNSRSEMNVSTLELGDSALYLCASSLAGGQFFGPGTRLTVL.